Listed below are T cell receptor beta chains from one sample, sequenced in a study of regulatory T cells in long-lasting Graves disease. TCRdb analysed the multiplex PCR reads with MiXCR anew, one entry per CDR3 protein. The sample holds about 400,000 distinct CDR3 sequences; about 20% are singletons and the top ten take less than 25%. This specimen consisted of peripheral blood mononuclear cells (PBMCs), obtained when the disease was refractory, from a patient treated with antithyroid drugs. The receptors stem from a female donor with Graves disease. The CDR3 runs from the conserved cysteine through the conserved F or W.

CASRVVQEGTEAFF	14	TRBV2	TRBJ1-1
CASSREGAGELFF	13	TRBV2	TRBJ2-2
CSVGRAGAETQYF	13	TRBV29-1	TRBJ2-5
CASSSSPGQGPNEQFF	16	TRBV12-3/TRBV12-4	TRBJ2-1
CASMGQGASKAFF	13	TRBV10-2	TRBJ1-1
CASSQRTGTQETQYF	15	TRBV3-1	TRBJ2-5
CASSIQGVMNTEAFF	15	TRBV19	TRBJ1-1
CAWREGQSFEQYF	13	TRBV30	TRBJ2-7
CASSSPEGKNTGELFF	16	TRBV5-4	TRBJ2-2
CASSPPPVNTEAFF	14	TRBV7-9	TRBJ1-1
CASSQEDYSYEQYF	14	TRBV4-1	TRBJ2-7
CSVAGTSVMSNYGYTF	16	TRBV29-1	TRBJ1-2
CATSDLGGSLTDTQYF	16	TRBV24-1	TRBJ2-3
CASNKGFF	8	TRBV30	TRBJ1-1
CASSGAMISNQPQHF	15	TRBV19	TRBJ1-5
CASSNSGGRGEAFF	14	TRBV6-5	TRBJ1-1
CAWGRRPGTSGRSETQYF	18	TRBV30	TRBJ2-5
CASSLEPGTSTEAFF	15	TRBV7-9	TRBJ1-1
CASGPRDTQYF	11	TRBV12-5	TRBJ2-3